The present entry profiles one T cell receptor beta chain with its context. Its antigen remains unknown. The library came from three nested PCR rounds adapted from ARM-PCR protocols. TCRdb reprocessed the multiplex PCR reads via MiXCR and lists one record per CDR3 protein. The sample includes approximately 120,000 distinct CDR3 sequences, about 64% seen only once; the top ten take around 19%. The data originate from a study of tumor and adjacent non-tumor tissue in lung cancer. In the study overall: There were fewer than 15 adenocarcinoma, 2 squamous cell carcinoma and 1 small cell lung cancer cases. Study results and caveats: Top 100 clones took a larger repertoire share in normal lung.

The template was RNA from unsorted bulk tissue. Distant lung tissue was collected more than 3 cm away from the tumor edge. This CDR3 is built from 15 residues. V gave up 5 bases and J gave up 9 bases, with 20 bases separating them. The V gene's germline CDR1 is MNHEY and CDR2 SVGEGT. Sequencing was done on a sample of distant non-tumor lung tissue. The TCR sequence derives from a man in his sixties with non-small cell lung cancer. The chain couples TRBV6-2 or TRBV6-3 to TRBJ2-1, with D perhaps matching TRBD2 (7 bases). This CDR3 reads CASSPRGRASGEQFF. CDR3 in DNA: TGTGCCAGCAGTCCAAGGGGGAGGGCCTCGGGTGAGCAGTTCTTC.